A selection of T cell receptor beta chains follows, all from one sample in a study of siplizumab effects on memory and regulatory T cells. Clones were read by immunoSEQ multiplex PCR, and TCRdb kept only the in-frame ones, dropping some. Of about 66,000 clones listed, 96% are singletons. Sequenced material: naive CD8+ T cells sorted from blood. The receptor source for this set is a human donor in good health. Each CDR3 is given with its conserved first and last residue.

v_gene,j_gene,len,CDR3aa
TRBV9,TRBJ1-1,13,CASSVAGNTEAFF
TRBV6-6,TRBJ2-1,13,CASSYSSVNEQFF
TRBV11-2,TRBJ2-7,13,CASSSGVSYEQYF
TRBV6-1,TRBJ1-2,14,CASSEGDGPYGYTF
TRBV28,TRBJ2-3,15,CASINPGGWADTQYF
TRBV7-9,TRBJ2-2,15,CASSFRQPNTGELFF
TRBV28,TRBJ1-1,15,CASSPGDGLNTEAFF
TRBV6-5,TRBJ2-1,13,CATGLAEYNEQFF
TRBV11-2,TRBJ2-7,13,CASSLGGQNEQYF
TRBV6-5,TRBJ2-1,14,CASSAAGTDNEQFF
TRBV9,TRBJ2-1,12,CATLSRTIEQFF
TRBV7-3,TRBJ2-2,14,CASSTGQYAGELFF
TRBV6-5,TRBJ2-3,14,CASRPQRGQGTQYF
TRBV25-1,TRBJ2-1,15,CASSEVGGIINEQFF
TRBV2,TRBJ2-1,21,CASSDDDPGQGPLSSYNEQFF
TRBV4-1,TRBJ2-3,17,CASSLEGGATGTDTQYF
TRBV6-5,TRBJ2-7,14,CASSEDPGYHEQYF
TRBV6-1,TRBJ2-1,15,CASSDIGQGRNEQFF
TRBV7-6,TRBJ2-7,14,CASSFGDRAYEQYF
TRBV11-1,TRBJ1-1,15,CASSLSDRVDTEAFF
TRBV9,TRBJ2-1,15,CASSVVWSSYNEQFF
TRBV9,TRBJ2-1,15,CASSGRLAGSNEPFF
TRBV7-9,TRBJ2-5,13,CASSLVAEETQYF
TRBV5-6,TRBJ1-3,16,CASSTRQALSGNTIYF
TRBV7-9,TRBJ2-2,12,CASLRNTGELFF
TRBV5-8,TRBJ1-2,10,CASSGNGYTF
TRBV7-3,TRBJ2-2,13,CASSSGTTGELFF
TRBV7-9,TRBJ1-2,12,CASSQWEYGYTF
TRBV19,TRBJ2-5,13,CASSYRYQETQYF
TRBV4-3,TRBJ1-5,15,CASSTNRGAHQPQHF
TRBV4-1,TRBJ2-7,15,CASSQTPGGDYEQYF
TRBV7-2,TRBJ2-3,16,CASSALSGTSTDTQYF
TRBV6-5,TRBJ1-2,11,CAIQGTDGYTF
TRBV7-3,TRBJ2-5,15,CASSLPYGPGETQYF
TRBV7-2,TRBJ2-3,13,CASSLLPVDTQYF
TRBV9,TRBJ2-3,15,CASSAHGSGTDTQYF
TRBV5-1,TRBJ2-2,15,CASIPNQDITGELFF
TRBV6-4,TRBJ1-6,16,CASSDSGDIYNSPLHF
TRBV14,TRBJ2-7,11,CASGDSYEQYF
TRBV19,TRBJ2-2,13,CASNTGWTGELFF
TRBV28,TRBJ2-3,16,CTSSPPSGGNSDTQYF
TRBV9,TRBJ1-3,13,CASSGVSGNTIYF
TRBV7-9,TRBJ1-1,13,CSLGLDKNTEAFF
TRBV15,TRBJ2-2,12,CATSTRYGELFF
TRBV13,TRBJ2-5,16,CASSLGPAGGKETQYF
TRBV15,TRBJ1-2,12,CATREANYGYTF
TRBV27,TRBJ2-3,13,CASSGGGADTQYF
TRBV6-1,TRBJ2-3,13,CASGGQGTDTQYF
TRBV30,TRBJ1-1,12,CAWSLLPHEAFF
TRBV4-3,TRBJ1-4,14,CASSQARGLGKLFF
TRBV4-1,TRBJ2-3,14,CASSQDGQTDTQYF
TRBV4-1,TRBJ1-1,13,CASSQDLGTEAFF
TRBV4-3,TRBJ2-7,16,CASSQDSSGGAYEQYF
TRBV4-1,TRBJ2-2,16,CASSQDQQGRNGELFF